Listed below are T cell receptor beta chains from one sample, sequenced in a study of OX40 agonist ivuxolimab in advanced cancers. The repertoire was sequenced with immunoSEQ multiplex PCR; TCRdb's copy has only in-frame clones and lacks some. Of roughly 25,000 clones in the sample, around 79% are singletons; the top ten hold approximately 2%. This specimen was CD4+ or CD8+ T cells sorted from blood, taken in a trial of the OX40 agonist ivuxolimab. These receptors were obtained from an adult with an advanced solid tumor such as melanoma, head and neck, liver or kidney cancer. Both conserved end residues are part of each CDR3. The order of the fields is D gene, CDR3 length, V gene, J gene, clone size, CDR3 DNA, CDR3 protein. D genes are given only for firm matches. Clone size is not always given. Where it is, it says once, few, many or a class for expanded clones.

d_gene: .
len: 14
v_gene: TRBV7-2
j_gene: TRBJ2-1
abundance: .
CDR3nt: TGTGCCAGCAACCCTAGCGCCCATTACAATGAGCAGTTCTTC
CDR3aa: CASNPSAHYNEQFF

d_gene: TRBD1
len: 17
v_gene: TRBV5-1
j_gene: TRBJ1-4
abundance: .
CDR3nt: TGCGCCAGCAGCTTGGCCGGGTATAACAGGGGTAATGAAAAACTGTTTTTT
CDR3aa: CASSLAGYNRGNEKLFF

d_gene: .
len: 14
v_gene: TRBV7-8
j_gene: TRBJ1-2
abundance: .
CDR3nt: TGTGCCAGCAGCTTAGGCAGCTCCAACTATGGCTACACCTTC
CDR3aa: CASSLGSSNYGYTF

d_gene: .
len: 13
v_gene: TRBV7-2
j_gene: TRBJ1-1
abundance: .
CDR3nt: TGTGCCAGCAGTCAAACTCGGGACGGTGAAGCTTTCTTT
CDR3aa: CASSQTRDGEAFF

d_gene: .
len: 15
v_gene: TRBV5-1
j_gene: TRBJ1-4
abundance: .
CDR3nt: TGCGCCAGCAGCTTGGTTAGGGGGAATAATGAAAAACTGTTTTTT
CDR3aa: CASSLVRGNNEKLFF

d_gene: TRBD1
len: 14
v_gene: TRBV11-2
j_gene: TRBJ2-1
abundance: .
CDR3nt: TGTGCCAGCAGCCCTAATACAGGGGACAATGAGCAGTTCTTC
CDR3aa: CASSPNTGDNEQFF

d_gene: .
len: 13
v_gene: TRBV19
j_gene: TRBJ1-2
abundance: .
CDR3nt: TGTGCCAGTAGCCCAGACAGGTACTATGGCTACACCTTC
CDR3aa: CASSPDRYYGYTF

d_gene: .
len: 15
v_gene: TRBV6-1
j_gene: TRBJ1-2
abundance: .
CDR3nt: TGTGCCAGCAGTACTACCGGGACATCTAACTATGGCTACACCTTC
CDR3aa: CASSTTGTSNYGYTF

d_gene: .
len: 12
v_gene: TRBV9
j_gene: TRBJ2-3
abundance: .
CDR3nt: TGTGCCAGCAGCCGGGGCACAGATACGCAGTATTTT
CDR3aa: CASSRGTDTQYF

d_gene: TRBD1
len: 14
v_gene: TRBV5-1
j_gene: TRBJ1-1
abundance: once
CDR3nt: TGCGCCAGCAGCCCAGGGACAGAAGGTACTGAAGCTTTCTTT
CDR3aa: CASSPGTEGTEAFF

d_gene: .
len: 15
v_gene: TRBV28
j_gene: TRBJ1-5
abundance: .
CDR3nt: TGTGCCAGCAGTTTATACAGCTATAGCAATCAGCCCCAGCATTTT
CDR3aa: CASSLYSYSNQPQHF

d_gene: .
len: 16
v_gene: TRBV18
j_gene: TRBJ2-2
abundance: .
CDR3nt: TGTGCCAGCTCACCGCAGGCATCAGAATACACCGGGGAGCTGTTTTTT
CDR3aa: CASSPQASEYTGELFF

d_gene: .
len: 13
v_gene: TRBV6-1
j_gene: TRBJ1-2
abundance: .
CDR3nt: TGTGCCAGCGAGATCGGCAGGGTGGATGGCTACACCTTC
CDR3aa: CASEIGRVDGYTF

d_gene: TRBD1
len: 15
v_gene: TRBV6-1
j_gene: TRBJ1-4
abundance: .
CDR3nt: TGTGCCAGCAGTGACCTGACAGGGGGTAATGAAAAACTGTTTTTT
CDR3aa: CASSDLTGGNEKLFF

d_gene: .
len: 16
v_gene: TRBV30
j_gene: TRBJ2-2
abundance: .
CDR3nt: TGTGCCTGGAACCTATACGAGACTTCACGACCCGGGGAGCTGTTTTTT
CDR3aa: CAWNLYETSRPGELFF

d_gene: TRBD2
len: 14
v_gene: TRBV18
j_gene: TRBJ2-3
abundance: .
CDR3nt: TGTGCCAGTGGTGGGCTAGCGGACACAGATACGCAGTATTTT
CDR3aa: CASGGLADTDTQYF

d_gene: TRBD2
len: 14
v_gene: TRBV6-1
j_gene: TRBJ2-7
abundance: few
CDR3nt: TGTGCCAGCAGCAAAGGGAGGGAGGTCGACGAGCAGTACTTC
CDR3aa: CASSKGREVDEQYF

d_gene: .
len: 13
v_gene: TRBV16
j_gene: TRBJ1-2
abundance: .
CDR3nt: TGTGCCAGCAGCCAAGACAGTAGTTATGGCTACACCTTC
CDR3aa: CASSQDSSYGYTF

d_gene: TRBD1
len: 15
v_gene: TRBV28
j_gene: TRBJ2-5
abundance: .
CDR3nt: TGTGCCAGCAGTCTGGACAGGGTCCCGCGGGAGACCCAGTACTTC
CDR3aa: CASSLDRVPRETQYF

d_gene: .
len: 13
v_gene: TRBV5-1
j_gene: TRBJ1-1
abundance: .
CDR3nt: TGCGCCAGCAGCTTGGGCAGTAACACTGAAGCTTTCTTT
CDR3aa: CASSLGSNTEAFF

d_gene: .
len: 11
v_gene: TRBV7-2
j_gene: TRBJ1-3
abundance: .
CDR3nt: TGTGCCAGCAGTCTAGGAGACACCATATATTTT
CDR3aa: CASSLGDTIYF

d_gene: .
len: 16
v_gene: TRBV7-2
j_gene: TRBJ2-2
abundance: .
CDR3nt: TGTGCCAGCAGCTCGACCGGACAGAGATACACCGGGGAGCTGTTTTTT
CDR3aa: CASSSTGQRYTGELFF

d_gene: .
len: 16
v_gene: TRBV18
j_gene: TRBJ2-2
abundance: .
CDR3nt: TGTGCCAGCTCACCAAAAGCAGGGTCAAACACCGGGGAGCTGTTTTTT
CDR3aa: CASSPKAGSNTGELFF

d_gene: .
len: 12
v_gene: TRBV2
j_gene: TRBJ2-3
abundance: .
CDR3nt: TGTGCCAGCAGTGGAGACACAGATACGCAGTATTTT
CDR3aa: CASSGDTDTQYF

d_gene: .
len: 15
v_gene: TRBV11-2
j_gene: TRBJ1-3
abundance: .
CDR3nt: TGTGCCAGCAGAAACGACAGGAGCCCTGGAAACACCATATATTTT
CDR3aa: CASRNDRSPGNTIYF

d_gene: .
len: 17
v_gene: TRBV18
j_gene: TRBJ2-7
abundance: .
CDR3nt: TGTGCCAGCTCAAACTCCCCCGGCGGGACACTACACTACGAGCAGTACTTC
CDR3aa: CASSNSPGGTLHYEQYF

d_gene: TRBD2
len: 19
v_gene: TRBV6-1
j_gene: TRBJ2-5
abundance: .
CDR3nt: TGTGCCAGCAGTGAAGGAGGGGCTAGCGGGGGGGCAGGGCAAGAGACCCAGTACTTC
CDR3aa: CASSEGGASGGAGQETQYF

d_gene: .
len: 10
v_gene: TRBV9
j_gene: TRBJ2-7
abundance: .
CDR3nt: TGTGCCAGTGACTACCCCGAGCAGTACTTC
CDR3aa: CASDYPEQYF

d_gene: .
len: 13
v_gene: TRBV5-4
j_gene: TRBJ1-6
abundance: .
CDR3nt: TGTGCCAGCAGCTTGGGGGCGCGGTCACCCCTCCACTTT
CDR3aa: CASSLGARSPLHF